The entry that follows covers one TCR beta chain sequence. The data originate from a study of blood T cells in healthy people across ages. The length of the CDR3 is 15 residues. In germline, CDR1 is MDHEN, CDR2 SYDVKM. In terms of origin and age, donors were healthy Caucasian individuals from Russia aged 6 to 90. Then a second PCR, running roughly 7 to 11 cycles, was carried out with a sample-barcoded 5' primer and a J-beta primer mix. Sequencing of every sample gave 2.5 million or more CDR3-containing paired-end reads. A single record per CDR3 protein comes from TCRdb applying MiXCR to the 5' RACE reads. The sample records 730,000 or so distinct CDR3 sequences, approximately 40% being singletons.

Source material: blood. This clonotype was sampled from an older man in good health. The chain has TRBV28 and TRBJ2-5; 12 nucleotides line up with TRBD2. With the DNA end fitting TRBJ2-7 better, the J assignment may be wrong. The CDR3 DNA is TGTGCCAGCAGTGGAAGACTAGCGGGAGTGGACGAGCAGTACTTC. Translation: CASSGRLAGVDEQYF.